One sample yielded the 15 T cell receptor beta chains listed below, sequenced in a study of human T cells and chemical hapten exposure. TCRdb processed the RACE reads anew with MiXCR; each CDR3 protein has one entry. This table holds around 85,000 distinct CDR3 sequences, 10% to 15% found once. The time point denotes: patch test 3, about 24 weeks after DPC sensitization. Treatment: therapeutic diphenylcyclopropenone sensitization with weekly scalp DPC. Sequencing used whole blood, obtained in connection with sensitization to the hapten diphenylcyclopropenone (DPC). Source of these receptors: a woman in her fifties or sixties with alopecia areata. Some clones in this sample may be carry-over from other donors' samples.

In its sample, this clonotype was seen many times. The V and J genes are TRBV11-2 and TRBJ1-1; the match to TRBD1 covers 11 bases. This CDR3 has 18 residues. CDR1 and CDR2 (germline): SGHAT, FQNNGV. Trimming removed 4 bases from V and 5 bases from J; junction bases left unmatched: 15. CDR3 DNA: TGTGCCAGCAGCTCACCCTCCGGGACAGGGGGGTGGAGGACTGAAGCTTTCTTT. Its translation is CASSSPSGTGGWRTEAFF.

The rearrangement joins TRBV4-2 to TRBJ2-1; TRBD2 agrees at 8 bases. This CDR3 region has 15 residues. V lost 0 bases and J lost 6; bases outside the gene matches: 4. Germline-derived CDR1 and CDR2 are LGHNA and YNFKEQ. The CDR3 loop is CASSQEAGARNEQFF. CDR3 nucleotides: TGTGCCAGCAGCCAAGAAGCGGGGGCTCGCAATGAGCAGTTCTTC.

The gene calls are TRBV12-3 or TRBV12-4 and TRBJ2-2; D is undetermined. The CDR3 has 12 residues. Trimming left V 4 bases short and J 6 bases short, with 6 bases between. CDR3 DNA sequence: TGTGCCAGCAGTTACGCATCCGGGGAGCTGTTTTTT. Translated, it gives CASSYASGELFF.

This chain uses TRBV20-1 with TRBJ2-1, with 8 bases fitting TRBD2. Germline loops: CDR1 DFQATT, CDR2 SNEGSKA (reference sequence). V lost 1 base and J lost 7; bases outside the gene matches: 6. CDR3 length: 14 amino acids. CDR3 DNA: TGCAGTGCTAGAGGGGCGGGAGGTTGGAATGAGCAGTTCTTC. Residues: CSARGAGGWNEQFF.

Written as DNA, the CDR3 is TGCAGTGCTAGAGTTGACAGGGCAAATAATTCACCCCTCCACTTT. Its translation: CSARVDRANNSPLHF. The rearrangement uses TRBV20-1 and TRBJ1-6, with 7 bases identical to TRBD1. The length of the CDR3 is 15 residues. Trimming took 1 base from V and 5 from J; bases not matched to a gene: 5. From germline, CDR1 is DFQATT and CDR2 SNEGSKA (reference sequence).

A word on this clonotype: A much larger clonotype is one base distant, so this may be a read error. The CDR3 nucleotides are TGTGCCAGCAGCCCAGTCCGTGGGATGTGGGGCTGCACCTTC. Translating gives CASSPVRGMWGCTF. This sequence joins TRBV12-3 or TRBV12-4 and TRBJ1-2, with D perhaps matching TRBD1 (5 bases). This CDR3 has 14 residues.

This clonotype occurred many times. V and J are TRBV4-2 and TRBJ1-3; 12 bases are a match to TRBD1. The V gene's germline CDR1 is LGHNA and CDR2 YNFKEQ. J was trimmed by 3 bases and V by 0 bases; bases with no gene match: 6. The CDR3 extends over 18 amino acids. CDR3 protein: CASSQEGQGASFGNTIYF. The CDR3 DNA sequence: TGTGCCAGCAGCCAAGAGGGACAGGGGGCCAGTTTTGGAAACACCATATATTTT.

This chain connects TRBV21-1 to TRBJ1-2. TRBV21-1 is a pseudogene. The CDR3 sequence is 18 residues long. CDR3 bases: TGTGCCAGCGCAAGGGTGGAGACCCGACGGTTTGTTCTCCGGGGCTACACCTTC. Its protein is CASARVETRRFVLRGYTF.

The V and J genes are TRBV5-1 and TRBJ1-6; perhaps TRBD1 as D (5 bases). Trimming took 6 bases from V and 7 from J, leaving 20 bases between them. CDR1 SGHRS and CDR2 YFSETQ come from the germline V gene. The CDR3 is made up of 16 amino acids. CDR3 bases: TGCGCCAGCACCCGGACCGAAACGGGGCCCAATTCACCCCTCCACTTT. Translating it yields CASTRTETGPNSPLHF. Supplemented by reference TRBV5-1 and TRBJ1-6, the full variable domain reads KAGVTQTPRYLIKTRGQQVTLSCSPISGHRSVSWYQQTPGQGLQFLFEYFSETQRNKGNFPGRFSGRQFSNSRSEMNVSTLELGDSALYLCASTRTETGPNSPLHFGNGTRLTVT.

The V gene is TRBV7-9, the J gene TRBJ2-7; 7 nucleotides align to TRBD1. Trimming at V came to 4 bases and at J to 7 bases, leaving 10 bases not matched to a gene. The germline gives CDR1 SEHNR, CDR2 FQNEAQ (reference sequence). This CDR3 has 14 amino acids. The CDR3 protein is CASSSLTGLGEQYF. DNA for the CDR3: TGTGCCAGCAGCTCCTTGACAGGGTTGGGGGAGCAGTACTTC.

This clonotype was recorded a few times. The V call is TRBV7-9, the J call TRBJ1-2; no clear D. CDR3 length equals 13 residues. Germline V gives CDR1 SEHNR, CDR2 FQNEAQ (reference sequence). Trimming left V 5 bases short and J 6 bases short, with 13 bases between. CDR3 bases: TGTGCCAGCAGCCAAGAAAGAGATCATGGCTACACCTTC. Protein sequence: CASSQERDHGYTF.

This clonotype was counted ten times or more. This chain's CDR3 is CSAGSGSRFQETQYF. The CDR3 DNA follows: TGCAGTGCTGGCAGCGGGAGTAGGTTCCAAGAGACCCAGTACTTC. The V call is TRBV20-1, the J call TRBJ2-5; 8 bases line up with TRBD2. Germline V gives CDR1 DFQATT, CDR2 SNEGSKA (reference sequence). This CDR3 region has 15 residues. The V and J ends lost 5 bases and 1 base, in that order; junction bases with no gene match: 9.

This clonotype was recorded many times. The chain has TRBV19 and TRBJ2-3; maybe TRBD2 (5 bases). The V gene lost 1 base and the J gene lost 4 bases, with 9 bases spanning the gap. This CDR3 region has 14 residues. Looked up from germline, CDR1 is LNHDA and CDR2 is SQIVND (reference sequence). The CDR3 coding sequence is TGTGCCAGTAGTATAGGGGAGTCCTCAGATACGCAGTATTTT. The encoded protein is CASSIGESSDTQYF. Combining the CDR3 with reference TRBV19 and TRBJ2-3 gives the whole variable domain DGGITQSPKYLFRKEGQNVTLSCEQNLNHDAMYWYRQDPGQGLRLIYYSQIVNDFQKGDIAEGYSVSREKKESFPLTVTSAQKNPTAFYLCASSIGESSDTQYFGPGTRLTVL.

The sample holds many counts of this clonotype. The chain combines TRBV20-1 with TRBJ2-7; a possible D gene is TRBD2 (5 bases). The CDR3 is 15 residues long. The V and J ends lost 5 bases and 0 bases respectively, with 17 bases between them. The germline CDR1 and CDR2 sequences are DFQATT and SNEGSKA (reference sequence). In DNA, the CDR3 is TGCAGTGCTCAGAAGTCGCCGGGGAGCTCCTACGAGCAGTACTTC. Amino acids: CSAQKSPGSSYEQYF.

The chain recombines TRBV10-3 with TRBJ1-5; TRBD1 might be the D (6 bases). The V and J ends lost 5 bases and 3 bases respectively, with 14 bases between them. There are 15 residues in the CDR3. Germline V lookup: CDR1 ENHRY, CDR2 SYGVKD. CDR3 DNA sequence: TGTGCCATCAGTCCTGAAGGGGGGCCCAATCAGCCCCAGCATTTT. Translated: CAISPEGGPNQPQHF.